The 28 T cell receptor beta chains below all came from one sample that was sequenced in a study of blood T cell repertoires in COVID-19. Profiled with immunoSEQ multiplex PCR; TCRdb holds only in-frame clones, not every one. Of approximately 470,000 clones in the sample, about nine tenths were seen once. Sequenced input: PBMCs or T cells enriched from blood (not recorded which). The source is a woman under 30 who had recovered from COVID-19.

The rearrangement joins TRBV12-5 to TRBJ2-2; 9 nucleotides agree with TRBD1. CDR1 is LGHNT and CDR2 is FRNRAP in the germline V gene. With V trimmed by 7 bases and J by 5 bases, 5 bases remained unmatched. The CDR3 totals 14 residues. The DNA for the CDR3 is TGTGCTAGTGCCCGGACAGGGGCAACCGGGGAGCTGTTTTTT. The encoded protein is CASARTGATGELFF.

DNA for the CDR3: TGTGCCAGCAGCGACCGGGAGGGCTATAATTCACCCCTCCACTTT. Protein: CASSDREGYNSPLHF. The chain uses TRBV5-8 and TRBJ1-6; D remains ambiguous. Germline V gene lookup returns CDR1 SGHTS and CDR2 YDEGEE. The CDR3 length is 15 residues. The ends were cut back, 4 bases at V and 3 bases at J, with 11 bases in the middle.

The J gene is TRBJ2-4, the V gene TRBV4-1; D ambiguous. The CDR3 has 15 amino acids. V was pared by 6 bases and J by 3 bases, with 15 bases between. Germline assignment: CDR1 MGHRA and CDR2 YSYEKL. This CDR3 reads CASSPYEVDKNIQYF. The DNA of the CDR3 is TGCGCCAGCAGTCCTTACGAGGTAGACAAAAACATTCAGTACTTC.

V gene TRBV27 combines with J gene TRBJ2-2; D not certain. Germline V gene data show CDR1 as MNHEY and CDR2 as SMNVEV (reference sequence). V was shortened by 4 bases and J by 3 bases, with 6 bases between the two germline ends. The CDR3 consists of 13 residues. CDR3 sequence reads: CASSSQDTGELFF. The CDR3 bases are TGTGCCAGCAGTTCACAAGACACCGGGGAGCTGTTTTTT.

The chain joins TRBV19 to TRBJ1-5; the D gene is possibly TRBD1 (6 bases). The CDR3 runs 16 residues. Germline V gives CDR1 LNHDA, CDR2 SQIVND (reference sequence). Deletions cut 5 bases from V and 2 bases from J, with 16 bases between. The CDR3 coding sequence is TGTGCCAGTAGTTTAGGGGGAGGGTGGGGCAATCAGCCCCAGCATTTT. This encodes CASSLGGGWGNQPQHF.

The CDR3 coding sequence is TGCGCCAGTGCGACTACGGGGGGGCCCCGGGATACGCAGTATTTT. It translates to CASATTGGPRDTQYF. The rearrangement joins TRBV5-1 to TRBJ2-3, with 8 bases identical to TRBD2. V shed 8 bases, J shed 6 bases, and the junction held 14 bases outside the gene matches. Per germline, CDR1 SGHRS and CDR2 YFSETQ. The CDR3 spans 15 residues.

CDR3 residues: CASSQLAGQAYEQYF. Written as DNA, the CDR3 is TGCGCCAGCAGCCAGCTGGCAGGGCAAGCCTACGAGCAGTACTTC. The chain links TRBV4-1 to TRBJ2-7; possible D gene TRBD1, 5 bases. The V gene lost 3 bases and the J gene lost 2 bases, with 14 bases spanning the gap. The V gene's germline CDR1 is MGHRA and CDR2 YSYEKL. This CDR3 has 15 residues.

The chain couples TRBV5-1 to TRBJ2-3; D might be TRBD2 (7 bases). Germline CDR1 SGHRS, CDR2 YFSETQ. CDR3 length equals 14 residues. Trimming left V 0 bases short and J 5 bases short, with 10 bases between. The CDR3, as DNA: TGCGCCAGCAGCTTGGTTAGGGGGGGAGATACGCAGTATTTT. This codes for CASSLVRGGDTQYF.

J is TRBJ1-1 and V is TRBV6-5; D unresolved. CDR1 and CDR2 (germline): MNHEY, SVGAGI. The V and J ends lost 7 bases and 5 bases respectively, with 14 bases between them. The length of the CDR3 is 13 residues. The CDR3: CASTGVSGTEAFF. The CDR3 DNA reads as TGTGCCAGCACCGGGGTTTCGGGTACTGAAGCTTTCTTT.

The V and J genes are TRBV20-1 and TRBJ1-1; D uncertain. This CDR3 spans 11 amino acids. CDR1 is DFQATT and CDR2 is SNEGSKA in the germline V gene (reference sequence). V lost 6 bases and J 11 bases, leaving 16 bases between the germline ends. The CDR3 protein is CSAPFDLRAFF. CDR3 in DNA: TGCAGTGCCCCCTTTGACCTGAGGGCTTTCTTT.

This clone was found once. The chain carries TRBV28 and TRBJ1-5, with 7 bases aligning to TRBD1. Germline V lookup: CDR1 MDHEN, CDR2 SYDVKM. The CDR3 covers 15 residues. Trimming removed 6 bases from V and 4 bases from J; junction bases left unmatched: 9. CDR3 sequence: CASSQTDRRNQPQHF. DNA for the CDR3: TGTGCCAGCAGCCAGACGGACAGGCGTAATCAGCCCCAGCATTTT.

The V gene is TRBV5-4, the J gene TRBJ1-4; D ambiguous. Germline lookup yields CDR1 SGHNT and CDR2 YYREEE (reference sequence). V lost 0 bases, J lost 8 bases, and 11 bases lay in between. This CDR3 comprises 14 residues. CDR3 in amino acids: CASSLATTKEKLFF. The CDR3 nucleotides are TGTGCCAGCAGCTTGGCTACGACAAAAGAAAAACTGTTTTTT.

This clone occurred once. The chain carries TRBV7-9 and TRBJ1-1; 8 bases map to TRBD1. This CDR3 contains 14 residues. V gave up 5 bases and J gave up 1 base; unmatched junction bases: 3. The germline gives CDR1 SEHNR, CDR2 FQNEAQ (reference sequence). The CDR3 DNA follows: TGTGCCAGCAGCCAGGGGGCAGGGAACACTGAAGCTTTCTTT. Its protein product is CASSQGAGNTEAFF.

Only one count was recorded for this clone. The rearrangement links TRBV5-8 to TRBJ1-2; TRBD1 aligns across 11 bases. The length of the CDR3 is 15 residues. The V gene's germline CDR1 is SGHTS and CDR2 YDEGEE. V shed 1 base, J shed 8 bases, and the junction held 7 bases outside the gene matches. The DNA of the CDR3 is TGTGCCAGCAGCTTGTCGGACAGGGGGCATCAGGGCTACACCTTC. This translates into CASSLSDRGHQGYTF.

This rearrangement joins TRBV6-1 to TRBJ1-2; weak D call: TRBD1 (5 bases). The CDR3 is 14 amino acids. Germline V gene lookup returns CDR1 MNHNS and CDR2 SASEGT. Trimming removed 0 bases from V and 8 bases from J, with 13 bases in between. The CDR3 DNA reads as TGTGCCAGCAGTGAAGCGGCCGGGACTGGAGGCTACACCTTC. Protein sequence: CASSEAAGTGGYTF.

This clone was recorded once. The V and J genes are TRBV2 and TRBJ1-1; 7 bases fit TRBD1. Losses at the gene ends were 4 bases for V and 3 bases for J; bases not matched to a gene: 8. The CDR3 covers 15 residues. Germline CDR1 reads SNHLY; CDR2 reads FYNNEI. The CDR3 DNA is TGTGCCAGCAGTGCTTTAAGACAGGGCGACACTGAAGCTTTCTTT. The encoded protein is CASSALRQGDTEAFF.

The chain is built from TRBV3-1 (or the pseudogene TRBV3-2) and TRBJ1-4; 7 bases are shared with TRBD1. V lost 0 bases and J lost 4; bases outside the gene matches: 5. CDR3 length: 16 amino acids. Germline loops: CDR1 LGHDT, CDR2 YNNKEL (reference sequence). The CDR3 loop is CASSQDRGTVNEKLFF. As DNA, the CDR3 is TGTGCCAGCAGCCAAGATCGCGGGACAGTTAATGAAAAACTGTTTTTT.

This clone was seen more than once but under ten times. V and J are TRBV5-1 and TRBJ1-2; 10 bases line up with TRBD1. Germline V gives CDR1 SGHRS, CDR2 YFSETQ. The ends lost 3 bases at V and 6 bases at J; junction bases unmatched: 8. The CDR3 has 15 residues. The CDR3 DNA follows: TGCGCCAGCAGCTCCGCGTTCGACAGGGGGCATGGCTACACCTTC. As protein: CASSSAFDRGHGYTF. Using reference TRBV5-1 and TRBJ1-2 for the parts outside the CDR3, the full variable domain is KAGVTQTPRYLIKTRGQQVTLSCSPISGHRSVSWYQQTPGQGLQFLFEYFSETQRNKGNFPGRFSGRQFSNSRSEMNVSTLELGDSALYLCASSSAFDRGHGYTFGSGTRLTVV.

CDR3 coding DNA: TGTGCCAGCAGTTTACAGGCGGGGGGAGTCTACAATGAGCAGTTCTTC. Amino acids: CASSLQAGGVYNEQFF. V is TRBV27 and J is TRBJ2-1; TRBD2 agrees at 8 bases. The CDR3 is made up of 16 amino acids. Germline V CDR1 and CDR2: MNHEY, SMNVEV (reference sequence). V lost 2 bases, J lost 3 bases, and 6 bases stayed unmatched.

A remark on this clone: This CDR3 is also generated by other DNA sequences in the sample. The rearrangement links TRBV12-3 or TRBV12-4 to TRBJ1-3, with unresolved D. With 6 bases removed from V and 4 bases from J, the gap between germline ends came to 7 bases. The CDR3 is made up of 12 amino acids. CDR3 in amino acids: CASSSGGNTIYF. The DNA for the CDR3 is TGTGCCAGCAGCTCCGGGGGAAACACCATATATTTT.

This sequence joins TRBV7-6 and TRBJ1-1; 7 bases align to TRBD1. CDR1 is SGHVS, CDR2 FNYEAQ, per germline. The ends lost 3 bases at V and 5 bases at J; junction bases unmatched: 9. The CDR3 is 15 amino acids. As DNA, the CDR3 is TGTGCCAGCAGCTTTCTTCAGGGGGAGTATACTGAAGCTTTCTTT. It specifies CASSFLQGEYTEAFF.

The chain links TRBV5-1 to TRBJ1-1; maybe TRBD1 (5 bases). The CDR3 extends over 15 amino acids. The germline V gene encodes CDR1 SGHRS and CDR2 YFSETQ. Between the trimmed V and J ends, which lost 4 bases and 3 bases, there was a span of 16 bases. CDR3 in amino acids: CASSGKLGGYTEAFF. DNA for the CDR3: TGCGCCAGCAGCGGGAAATTGGGGGGATACACTGAAGCTTTCTTT.

V gene TRBV7-3 combines with J gene TRBJ2-7; D not certain. This CDR3 is 14 amino acids long. Germline V lookup: CDR1 SGHTA, CDR2 FQGTGA. Between the trimmed V and J ends, which lost 1 base and 0 bases, there was a span of 7 bases. CDR3 DNA: TGTGCCAGCAGCTTAAATCCGGGCTCCTACGAGCAGTACTTC. It codes for CASSLNPGSYEQYF.

The chain recombines TRBV28 with TRBJ1-2, with a possible D match to TRBD1 (6 bases). This CDR3 has 14 residues. The ends were cut back, 1 base at V and 6 bases at J, with 12 bases in the middle. Germline CDR1 and CDR2: MDHEN and SYDVKM. The DNA for the CDR3 is TGTGCCAGCAGTTTATTACAGGGAGGGGATGGCTACACCTTC. Translated: CASSLLQGGDGYTF.

CDR3 bases: TGTGCCTGGAGTTTTGGCGGGTATGGCAATCAGCCCCAGCATTTT. This gives the protein CAWSFGGYGNQPQHF. The gene calls are TRBV30 and TRBJ1-5; D is uncertain. Per the germline V gene, CDR1 is GTSNPN and CDR2 is SVGIG (reference sequence). Trimming cost V 2 bases and J 2 bases, with 13 bases left between them. This CDR3 is 15 amino acids long.

The genes are TRBV28 and TRBJ2-3; no clear D. Trimming cost V 8 bases and J 3 bases, with 6 bases left between them. This CDR3 comprises 11 residues. Germline V CDR1 and CDR2: MDHEN, SYDVKM. The DNA of the CDR3 is TGTGCCAGCCGGTTTACAGATACGCAGTATTTT. It specifies CASRFTDTQYF. Together with reference TRBV28 and TRBJ2-3, the CDR3 gives the full variable domain: DVKVTQSSRYLVKRTGEKVFLECVQDMDHENMFWYRQDPGLGLRLIYFSYDVKMKEKGDIPEGYSVSREKKERFSLILESASTNQTSMYLCASRFTDTQYFGPGTRLTVL.

The V and J genes are TRBV19 and TRBJ2-3, with TRBD1 identical over 8 bases. The V gene's germline CDR1 is LNHDA and CDR2 SQIVND (reference sequence). The CDR3 consists of 14 residues. The V segment lost 6 bases and the J segment 6 bases; nucleotides outside the gene matches: 8. Here the CDR3 reads CASRKAGGGDTQYF. The CDR3 coding sequence is TGTGCCAGTAGAAAGGCAGGGGGCGGGGATACGCAGTATTTT.

The genes are TRBV5-1 and TRBJ1-1; D call uncertain. V dropped 4 bases and J dropped 0 bases, with 7 bases sitting between them. Germline CDR1 and CDR2: SGHRS and YFSETQ. The CDR3 is made up of 13 amino acids. For the CDR3, the DNA is TGCGCCAGCAGCGCGGCTATGAACACTGAAGCTTTCTTT. Protein sequence: CASSAAMNTEAFF.